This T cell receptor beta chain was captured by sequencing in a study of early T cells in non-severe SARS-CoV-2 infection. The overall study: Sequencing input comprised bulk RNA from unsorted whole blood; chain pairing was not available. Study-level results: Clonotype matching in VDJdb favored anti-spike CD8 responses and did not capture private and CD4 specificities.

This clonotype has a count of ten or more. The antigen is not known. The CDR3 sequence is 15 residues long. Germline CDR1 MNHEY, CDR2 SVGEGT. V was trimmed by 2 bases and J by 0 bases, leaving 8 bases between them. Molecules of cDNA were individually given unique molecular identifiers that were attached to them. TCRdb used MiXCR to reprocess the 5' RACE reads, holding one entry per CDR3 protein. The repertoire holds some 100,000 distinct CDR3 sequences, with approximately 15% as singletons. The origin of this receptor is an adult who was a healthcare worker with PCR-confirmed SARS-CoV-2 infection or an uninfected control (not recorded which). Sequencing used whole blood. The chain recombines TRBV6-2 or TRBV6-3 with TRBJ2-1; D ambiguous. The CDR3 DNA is TGTGCCAGCAGTTACCAGGATCGCTCCTACAATGAGCAGTTCTTC. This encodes CASSYQDRSYNEQFF.